Listed here are 27 T cell receptor beta chains from one sample, sequenced in a study of cytomegalovirus exposure and HLA in healthy donors. Both 60 Vbeta primers and 13 Jbeta primers went into the PCR. Clones were sequenced by immunoSEQ multiplex PCR, and TCRdb holds only the in-frame ones, with some missing. The data contain around 140,000 clones, about 80% of them seen just once; the ten biggest clones take up approximately 9.7%. Sequencing was done on a sample of PBMCs. Receptor source: a woman aged 55-69 years in good health and CMV-seropositive.

The chain links TRBV21-1 to TRBJ2-1; the tabulated D call, TRBD1, remains unverified against the DNA. TRBV21-1 is noted as a pseudogene. The CDR3 covers 18 residues. The CDR3 here is CAGRRTGIHQFGCNEQFF. The CDR3 coding sequence is TGTGCCGGACGACGGACAGGGATCCACCAGTTTGGGTGCAATGAGCAGTTCTTC.

The chain uses TRBV30 and TRBJ2-6; a possible D gene is TRBD2 (5 bases). Deletions cut 4 bases from V and 4 bases from J, with 20 bases between. CDR1 is GTSNPN and CDR2 is SVGIG in the germline V gene (reference sequence). CDR3 length equals 17 residues. The chain's CDR3 is CAWNSRVPEAGANVLTF. The CDR3 region has the DNA TGTGCCTGGAACTCGAGGGTCCCCGAGGCCGGGGCCAACGTCCTGACTTTC.

This chain joins TRBV27 and TRBJ2-7, with D maybe TRBD2 (6 bases). Trimming cost V 5 bases and J 0 bases, with 14 bases left between them. Germline CDR1 and CDR2: MNHEY and SMNVEV (reference sequence). The CDR3 consists of 15 residues. CDR3 in DNA: TGTGCCAGCAGTCCCATGGAGGGGCTCTCCTACGAGCAGTACTTC. Translating gives CASSPMEGLSYEQYF.

The chain couples TRBV25-1 to TRBJ2-5; the D gene is possibly TRBD2 (5 bases). The CDR3 spans 17 residues. Per the germline V gene, CDR1 is MGHDK and CDR2 is SYGVNS. V lost 5 bases to trimming and J lost 4 bases, with 23 bases between them. CDR3 nucleotides: TGTGCCAGCAGTTTCCCAACGCCGGAGGTGCGTGGAGAGACCCAGTACTTC. Its protein product is CASSFPTPEVRGETQYF.

This chain joins TRBV5-1 and TRBJ2-1, with 12 bases fitting TRBD2. The CDR3 is 16 amino acids. V shed 0 bases and J 2 bases; nucleotides not matched to a gene: 0. Per the germline V gene, CDR1 is SGHRS and CDR2 is YFSETQ. The CDR3 is CASSLGLAGAYNEQFF. For the CDR3, the DNA is TGCGCCAGCAGCTTGGGACTAGCGGGGGCCTACAATGAGCAGTTCTTC.

The count of this clone is one. V is TRBV27 and J is TRBJ2-2; 9 bases line up with TRBD2. The ends lost 2 bases at V and 6 bases at J; junction bases unmatched: 10. The CDR3 totals 17 residues. Germline V gives CDR1 MNHEY, CDR2 SMNVEV (reference sequence). Written as DNA, the CDR3 is TGTGCCAGCAGTTTACTCCCGGGACTAGCCCCCTCCGGGGAGCTGTTTTTT. Encoded protein: CASSLLPGLAPSGELFF.

This clone was picked up one time. The chain joins TRBV4-2 to TRBJ2-1; D might be TRBD2 (6 bases). The CDR3 extends over 18 amino acids. With 1 base removed from V and 5 bases from J, the gap between germline ends came to 21 bases. The germline V gene has CDR1 LGHNA and CDR2 YNFKEQ. The CDR3 region has the DNA TGTGCCAGCAGCCAAGGCCCCGTCGAGGGGAGGATACACAATGAGCAGTTCTTC. This sequence encodes CASSQGPVEGRIHNEQFF.

The chain combines TRBV18 with TRBJ2-3; a possible D gene is TRBD1 (5 bases). Germline CDR1 reads KGHSH; CDR2 reads LQKENI. The CDR3 covers 15 residues. V lost 3 bases, J lost 1 base, and 11 bases lay in between. CDR3 in amino acids: CASSPRGLGTDTQYF. CDR3 bases: TGTGCCAGCTCACCTAGGGGTCTGGGCACAGATACGCAGTATTTT.

This chain uses TRBV28 with TRBJ2-7, with D perhaps matching TRBD2 (6 bases). V was trimmed by 6 bases and J by 0 bases, leaving 12 bases between them. The germline CDR1 and CDR2 sequences are MDHEN and SYDVKM. The CDR3 has 14 residues. CDR3 region: CASRERALSYEQYF. Written as DNA, the CDR3 is TGTGCCAGCAGGGAGCGGGCCCTCTCCTACGAGCAGTACTTC. The variable domain in full, with the rest retrieved from reference TRBV28 and TRBJ2-7, is DVKVTQSSRYLVKRTGEKVFLECVQDMDHENMFWYRQDPGLGLRLIYFSYDVKMKEKGDIPEGYSVSREKKERFSLILESASTNQTSMYLCASRERALSYEQYFGPGTRLTVT.

This sequence joins TRBV4-3 and TRBJ2-2, with 10 bases matching TRBD2. Looked up from germline, CDR1 is LGHNA and CDR2 is YSLEER. The CDR3 is 17 residues long. J lost 3 bases, V lost 0 bases, and 4 bases had no gene match. The CDR3 nucleotides read TGCGCCAGCAGCCAAGACGGACTAGCGGAATACACCGGGGAGCTGTTTTTT. This encodes CASSQDGLAEYTGELFF.

This clone was seen a single time. The CDR3 DNA follows: TGTGCCAGCTCCCAGCGGGAGGGGTACGAGCAGTACTTC. It translates to CASSQREGYEQYF. This chain uses TRBV7-9 with TRBJ2-7, with 10 bases matching TRBD2. Germline loops: CDR1 SEHNR, CDR2 FQNEAQ (reference sequence). Trimming at V came to 8 bases and at J to 4 bases, leaving 5 bases not matched to a gene. The CDR3 spans 13 residues.

This clone was picked up a small number of times. The rearrangement links TRBV10-3 to TRBJ2-7; 7 nucleotides line up with TRBD1. Germline lookup yields CDR1 ENHRY and CDR2 SYGVKD. The junction had 20 bases not matched to a gene; V was cut back by 10 bases and J by 5 bases. The CDR3 is 16 amino acids. The CDR3 DNA sequence: TGTGCCACCAGCTCTGAGGCGGCAGGGGGTAACCACGAGCAGTACTTC. Translation gives CATSSEAAGGNHEQYF.

The chain couples TRBV5-1 to TRBJ2-7; 8 nucleotides line up with TRBD2. Germline CDR1 and CDR2: SGHRS and YFSETQ. This CDR3 comprises 15 residues. V lost 3 bases and J lost 7; bases outside the gene matches: 12. CDR3 residues: CASSSSSGPVLEQYF. The DNA for the CDR3 is TGCGCCAGCAGCTCGTCTAGCGGGCCCGTTTTGGAGCAGTACTTC.

The chain joins TRBV18 to TRBJ1-3, with D possibly TRBD1 on 5 matching bases. Per germline, CDR1 KGHSH and CDR2 LQKENI. The V end was cut by 2 bases, the J end by 0 bases, with 14 bases between. This CDR3 comprises 17 residues. The CDR3, as DNA: TGTGCCAGCTCACCATTCACGGGGGGAAGCTCTGGAAACACCATATATTTT. Protein sequence: CASSPFTGGSSGNTIYF.

The V and J genes are TRBV5-1 and TRBJ2-3; 10 bases line up with TRBD2. Germline CDR1 is SGHRS and CDR2 is YFSETQ. This CDR3 spans 15 amino acids. The V segment lost 1 base and the J segment 4 bases; nucleotides outside the gene matches: 3. The CDR3 DNA reads TGCGCCAGCAGCTTGCTAGCGGGAGAGCCAGATACGCAGTATTTT. Its translation is CASSLLAGEPDTQYF.

The rearrangement links TRBV7-2 to TRBJ2-7; TRBD1 aligns across 9 bases. There are 16 residues in the CDR3. Germline V CDR1 and CDR2: SGHTA, FQGNSA. Unmatched junction bases numbered 9, after V lost 4 bases and J lost 2 bases. DNA of the CDR3: TGTGCCAGCAGCTCCCACCGGGACAGGGCACCCTACGAGCAGTACTTC. Translating gives CASSSHRDRAPYEQYF.

This chain links TRBV4-3 with TRBJ2-1; TRBD2 agrees at 10 bases. Trimming took 1 base from V and 10 from J; bases not matched to a gene: 10. Per the germline V gene, CDR1 is LGHNA and CDR2 is YSLEER. CDR3 length: 16 amino acids. CDR3 sequence: CASSQGSLAGVGEQFF. The CDR3 bases are TGCGCCAGCAGCCAAGGTTCCCTAGCGGGAGTGGGGGAGCAGTTCTTC.

The table lists this clone with a count of one. The V call is TRBV6-6, the J call TRBJ1-2; 7 bases agree with TRBD1. V shed 5 bases and J 2 bases; nucleotides not matched to a gene: 11. Germline V gene data show CDR1 as MNHNY and CDR2 as SVGAGI (reference sequence). CDR3 length: 16 residues. CDR3 bases: TGTGCCAGCAGTCAAACCGGGGGACAGCCAAACTATGGCTACACCTTC. Its translation: CASSQTGGQPNYGYTF.

This clone was counted between two and nine times. The chain couples TRBV5-1 to TRBJ2-2; the D gene is possibly TRBD1 (5 bases). This CDR3 has 14 amino acids. The germline V and J ends were trimmed by 2 bases and 6 bases, with 11 bases remaining between them. The germline V gene encodes CDR1 SGHRS and CDR2 YFSETQ. CDR3 loop: CASSFLGAPGELFF. CDR3 sequence (DNA): TGCGCCAGCAGCTTCCTAGGGGCACCCGGGGAGCTGTTTTTT.

This clone was seen a few times. The chain uses TRBV19 and TRBJ1-2; no reliable D call. The germline gives CDR1 LNHDA, CDR2 SQIVND (reference sequence). The CDR3 is 13 residues long. V was clipped by 5 bases and J by 6 bases, with 13 bases between them. CDR3 DNA: TGTGCCAGTAGTGACCTGAACGAGGATGGCTACACCTTC. It encodes CASSDLNEDGYTF. Full variable domain (outside the CDR3, taken from reference TRBV19 and TRBJ1-2): DGGITQSPKYLFRKEGQNVTLSCEQNLNHDAMYWYRQDPGQGLRLIYYSQIVNDFQKGDIAEGYSVSREKKESFPLTVTSAQKNPTAFYLCASSDLNEDGYTFGSGTRLTVV.

This chain joins TRBV10-3 and TRBJ2-1, with 7 positions matching TRBD2. This CDR3 comprises 14 residues. Germline V gene data show CDR1 as ENHRY and CDR2 as SYGVKD. The V segment lost 5 bases and the J segment 8 bases; nucleotides outside the gene matches: 9. Written as DNA, the CDR3 is TGTGCCATCAGTAATAGGGCGGGAGCGGATGAGCAGTTCTTC. Protein: CAISNRAGADEQFF.

The chain recombines TRBV14 with TRBJ2-7; TRBD2 agrees at 8 bases. This CDR3 is 13 amino acids long. After removal of 4 bases from V and 3 bases from J, the junction contained 2 bases not matched to a gene. Germline V gene sequence: CDR1 SGHDN, CDR2 FVKESK. CDR3 nucleotide sequence: TGTGCCAGCAGCCCCCGGGGGGGCTACGAGCAGTACTTC. Protein: CASSPRGGYEQYF.

The J gene is TRBJ2-1, the V gene TRBV7-9; D unclear. V was shortened by 3 bases and J by 12 bases, with 12 bases between the two germline ends. The germline V gene encodes CDR1 SEHNR and CDR2 FQNEAQ (reference sequence). This CDR3 has 12 amino acids. The CDR3 loop reads CASSLARRAQFF. The CDR3 nucleotides are TGTGCCAGCAGCTTGGCCCGGAGAGCGCAGTTCTTC.

The genes are TRBV30 and TRBJ2-2; 13 nucleotides match TRBD2. After removal of 2 bases from V and 6 bases from J, the junction contained 6 bases not matched to a gene. Germline CDR1 reads GTSNPN; CDR2 reads SVGIG (reference sequence). CDR3 length equals 16 residues. CDR3 bases: TGTGCCTGGAGTCAAGGACTAGCGGGAGACCCCGGGGAGCTGTTTTTT. This gives the protein CAWSQGLAGDPGELFF.

The rearrangement joins TRBV7-3 to TRBJ2-2, with 8 bases identical to TRBD2. The CDR3 is 15 residues long. The germline CDR1 and CDR2 sequences are SGHTA and FQGTGA. Trimming removed 3 bases from V and 4 bases from J; junction bases left unmatched: 4. CDR3 region: CASSLGLGVTGELFF. In DNA, the CDR3 is TGTGCCAGCAGCTTGGGACTAGGCGTCACCGGGGAGCTGTTTTTT.

This chain links TRBV19 with TRBJ2-3; D is perhaps TRBD1 (5 bases). Trimming left V 3 bases short and J 0 bases short, with 10 bases between. The CDR3 contains 15 residues. CDR1 is LNHDA and CDR2 is SQIVND in the germline V gene (reference sequence). CDR3 region: CASSMDGASTDTQYF. The CDR3 nucleotides read TGTGCCAGTAGTATGGATGGGGCTAGCACAGATACGCAGTATTTT.

The V gene is TRBV7-2, the J gene TRBJ2-7, with a weak D call TRBD1 (5 bases). Trimming stripped 3 bases from V and 4 bases from J, with 7 bases between. The CDR3 has 12 residues. CDR1 and CDR2 (germline): SGHTA, FQGNSA. CDR3 bases: TGTGCCAGCAGCTTCCAGGGTTACGAGCAGTACTTC. Protein: CASSFQGYEQYF. Full variable domain (rest looked up from reference TRBV7-2 and TRBJ2-7): GAGVSQSPSNKVTEKGKDVELRCDPISGHTALYWYRQSLGQGLEFLIYFQGNSAPDKSGLPSDRFSAERTGGSVSTLTIQRTQQEDSAVYLCASSFQGYEQYFGPGTRLTVT.